Following are 29 T cell receptor beta chains from one sample sequenced in a study of cytomegalovirus exposure and HLA in healthy donors. Here immunoSEQ multiplex PCR was the method, and the copy in TCRdb shows in-frame clones only, minus some. The table lists about 250,000 clones, approximately 84% of them singletons. Input material: PBMCs. Receptor source: a man between 18 and 35 years old in good health and CMV-seropositive.

The V call is TRBV6-1, the J call TRBJ2-7; D possibly corresponds to TRBD1 (8 bases). Trimming removed 6 bases at V and 5 bases at J, with 17 bases between. This CDR3 contains 14 residues. CDR1 and CDR2 from the germline V gene are MNHNS and SASEGT. In DNA, the CDR3 is TGTGCCAGCAGGATACAGGGGGGGATCCACGAGCAGTACTTC. It codes for CASRIQGGIHEQYF.

J is TRBJ1-1 and V is TRBV2, with D unclear. Looked up from germline, CDR1 is SNHLY and CDR2 is FYNNEI. Trimming left V 3 bases short and J 4 bases short, with 9 bases between. This CDR3 contains 13 residues. As DNA, the CDR3 is TGTGCCAGCAGTGATGACATACGCACTGAAGCTTTCTTT. Translating it yields CASSDDIRTEAFF.

In its sample, this clone was seen once. This rearrangement joins TRBV30 to TRBJ1-1, with 9 bases aligning to TRBD1. CDR1 is GTSNPN, CDR2 SVGIG, per germline (reference sequence). CDR3 size: 13 residues. After removal of 5 bases from V and 0 bases from J, the junction contained 1 base not matched to a gene. CDR3 in amino acids: CAWGTGMNTEAFF. CDR3 sequence (DNA): TGTGCCTGGGGGACAGGGATGAACACTGAAGCTTTCTTT.

This clone came up once. The rearrangement uses TRBV13 and TRBJ2-7; TRBD2 matches 7 bases. The CDR3 runs 15 residues. Germline CDR1 PRHDT, CDR2 FYEKMQ (reference sequence). Trimming removed 4 bases from V and 4 bases from J; junction bases left unmatched: 10. CDR3 region: CASSSAAGTMYEQYF. The CDR3 coding sequence is TGTGCCAGCAGCTCCGCCGCCGGGACTATGTACGAGCAGTACTTC.

This clone has a single count. J is TRBJ2-1 and V is TRBV7-2; D may be TRBD2 (5 bases). The CDR3 contains 13 residues. Germline assignment: CDR1 SGHTA and CDR2 FQGNSA. V was shortened by 3 bases and J by 10 bases, with 13 bases between the two germline ends. The CDR3 protein is CASSLNRDQEQFF. CDR3 nucleotides: TGTGCCAGCAGCTTGAACCGGGATCAGGAGCAGTTCTTC.

The rearrangement uses TRBV4-3 and TRBJ2-1; D not resolved. Germline-derived CDR1 and CDR2 are LGHNA and YSLEER. This CDR3 region has 18 residues. Deletions cut 2 bases from V and 1 base from J, with 18 bases between. DNA of the CDR3: TGCGCCAGCAGCCAACGTTTATATGGGGTCGCATCCTACAATGAGCAGTTCTTC. It is translated as CASSQRLYGVASYNEQFF.

V usage is TRBV5-4 and J usage is TRBJ2-6; a possible D gene is TRBD1 (6 bases). V was cut by 2 bases and J by 2 bases, with 8 bases left in between. Germline-derived CDR1 and CDR2 are SGHNT and YYREEE (reference sequence). The CDR3 covers 15 residues. In DNA, the CDR3 is TGTGCCAGCAGCTTAGAGGGGGCTGGGGCCAACGTCCTGACTTTC. It encodes CASSLEGAGANVLTF.

The rearrangement uses TRBV6-1 and TRBJ2-1, with a weak D call TRBD1 (7 bases). The V gene's germline CDR1 is MNHNS and CDR2 SASEGT. V was trimmed by 6 bases and J by 7 bases, leaving 13 bases between them. The CDR3 covers 13 residues. The CDR3: CASSGQGGNEQFF. CDR3 sequence (DNA): TGTGCCAGCAGCGGGCAGGGGGGTAATGAGCAGTTCTTC.

This chain links TRBV2 with TRBJ2-7; D possibly uses TRBD1 or TRBD2 (6 bases each). The CDR3 totals 14 residues. The V end was cut by 4 bases, the J end by 5 bases, with 15 bases between. The germline CDR1 and CDR2 sequences are SNHLY and FYNNEI. The CDR3 DNA sequence: TGTGCCAGCAGTGGGTGGGGGGCAGGAAACGAGCAGTACTTC. Protein sequence: CASSGWGAGNEQYF.

The CDR3 DNA follows: TGTGCCAGCAGCGTACGTGGCGGATCCTCTGGAAACACCATATATTTT. This encodes CASSVRGGSSGNTIYF. V and J are TRBV9 and TRBJ1-3; no clear D gene. Trimming removed 1 base at V and 0 bases at J, with 11 bases between. Germline V gene lookup returns CDR1 SGDLS and CDR2 YYNGEE. The CDR3 has 16 amino acids. The complete variable domain, with remaining parts taken from reference TRBV9 and TRBJ1-3, reads DSGVTQTPKHLITATGQRVTLRCSPRSGDLSVYWYQQSLDQGLQFLIQYYNGEERAKGNILERFSAQQFPDLHSELNLSSLELGDSALYFCASSVRGGSSGNTIYFGEGSWLTVV.

V gene TRBV7-3 combines with J gene TRBJ2-5, with D tentatively TRBD1 (6 bases). This CDR3 is built from 13 residues. Trimming stripped 11 bases from V and 6 bases from J, with 19 bases between. Germline V gene lookup returns CDR1 SGHTA and CDR2 FQGTGA. The CDR3 here is CAGPDRRVKTQYF. In DNA, the CDR3 is TGTGCCGGACCAGACAGGCGTGTAAAGACCCAGTACTTC.

The V gene is TRBV27, the J gene TRBJ2-5; 7 bases map to TRBD1. Germline V gene sequence: CDR1 MNHEY, CDR2 SMNVEV (reference sequence). The V and J ends lost 6 bases and 2 bases, in that order; junction bases with no gene match: 15. The CDR3 is made up of 17 amino acids. CDR3 in amino acids: CASRYPGQITSQETQYF. The CDR3 DNA follows: TGTGCCAGCAGATACCCGGGACAGATAACTTCGCAAGAGACCCAGTACTTC.

This clone was seen only once. The chain combines TRBV25-1 with TRBJ2-5; 7 bases are a match to TRBD2. Unmatched junction bases numbered 9, after V lost 6 bases and J lost 5 bases. The CDR3 is 14 amino acids. Per the germline V gene, CDR1 is MGHDK and CDR2 is SYGVNS. CDR3 DNA sequence: TGTGCCAGCAGCGCCCGGGGAGGGGAGGAGACCCAGTACTTC. Residues: CASSARGGEETQYF.

The chain uses TRBV27 and TRBJ2-7; D remains ambiguous. The germline gives CDR1 MNHEY, CDR2 SMNVEV (reference sequence). Trimming pared 6 bases from V and 0 bases from J, leaving 9 bases between. The CDR3 runs 13 residues. In DNA form, the CDR3 reads TGTGCCAGCAGGATGCTTAGCTCCTACGAGCAGTACTTC. Translation: CASRMLSSYEQYF.

This chain joins TRBV19 and TRBJ2-7; a possible D gene is TRBD1 (5 bases). V was pared by 2 bases and J by 3 bases, with 11 bases between. The CDR3 contains 14 residues. The germline CDR1 and CDR2 sequences are LNHDA and SQIVND (reference sequence). The CDR3 sequence is CASSIKQQGYEQYF. The CDR3 DNA sequence: TGTGCCAGTAGTATAAAACAGCAGGGCTACGAGCAGTACTTC.

The V call is TRBV15, the J call TRBJ1-5; D gene unclear. This CDR3 is 14 amino acids long. Trimming removed 5 bases at V and 6 bases at J, with 14 bases between. Germline V gene lookup returns CDR1 LNHNV and CDR2 YYDKDF (reference sequence). DNA of the CDR3: TGTGCCACCAGCCCCCGGATGGAAAGTCAGCCCCAGCATTTT. Its translation: CATSPRMESQPQHF.

This clone was counted once. The V call is TRBV28, the J call TRBJ2-7, with D hard to call. The CDR3 covers 11 residues. CDR1 MDHEN and CDR2 SYDVKM come from the germline V gene. V lost 6 bases, J lost 9 bases, and 12 bases lay in between. The CDR3 protein is CASSRSLGQYF. The CDR3 bases are TGTGCCAGCAGCCGGTCTTTGGGGCAGTACTTC.

The chain joins TRBV19 to TRBJ2-1; 9 bases line up with TRBD1. The V segment lost 7 bases and the J segment 3 bases; nucleotides outside the gene matches: 10. The germline V gene has CDR1 LNHDA and CDR2 SQIVND (reference sequence). The CDR3 extends over 16 amino acids. This CDR3 reads CASTPPGTGFYNEQFF. In DNA form, the CDR3 reads TGTGCCAGTACACCTCCCGGGACAGGGTTCTACAATGAGCAGTTCTTC. Variable domain in full (rest from reference TRBV19 and TRBJ2-1): DGGITQSPKYLFRKEGQNVTLSCEQNLNHDAMYWYRQDPGQGLRLIYYSQIVNDFQKGDIAEGYSVSREKKESFPLTVTSAQKNPTAFYLCASTPPGTGFYNEQFFGPGTRLTVL.

The CDR3 sequence is CASSQERTSGYNEQFF. CDR3 sequence (DNA): TGTGCCAGCAGCCAAGAGAGGACTAGCGGGTACAATGAGCAGTTCTTC. The genes are TRBV4-2 and TRBJ2-1; 11 bases agree with TRBD2. CDR1 is LGHNA, CDR2 YNFKEQ, per germline. The CDR3 covers 16 residues. Unmatched junction bases numbered 2, after V lost 0 bases and J lost 4 bases.

CDR3 DNA: TGCAGCGTCGACCGGGACAGGGGCGTTCAAGCTTTCTTT. Its protein product is CSVDRDRGVQAFF. The chain couples TRBV29-1 to TRBJ1-1; 10 nucleotides align to TRBD1. CDR1 SQVTM and CDR2 ANQGSEA come from the germline V gene. This CDR3 has 13 residues. Germline trimming cut 6 bases from V and 9 bases from J; bases unmatched to any gene: 10.

The genes are TRBV7-8 and TRBJ1-5; maybe TRBD1 (6 bases). CDR1 and CDR2 from the germline V gene are SGHVS and FQNEAQ. Trimming cost V 4 bases and J 8 bases, with 18 bases left between them. The CDR3 has 15 residues. The CDR3 DNA reads as TGTGCCAGCAGCTCAGACACAGGGCGAAGGGAGCCCCAGCATTTT. Translating it yields CASSSDTGRREPQHF.

The rearrangement uses TRBV19 and TRBJ2-1; TRBD2 agrees at 8 bases. This CDR3 contains 16 residues. Germline-derived CDR1 and CDR2 are LNHDA and SQIVND (reference sequence). With 2 bases clipped from V and 4 bases from J, the junction kept 7 bases outside the gene matches. The DNA for the CDR3 is TGTGCCAGTAGTATACTTACTAGCGGCCCTTACAATGAGCAGTTCTTC. Encoded protein: CASSILTSGPYNEQFF.

V and J are TRBV4-2 and TRBJ2-1; D perhaps matches TRBD2 (5 bases). This CDR3 is 18 amino acids long. With 4 bases removed from V and 0 bases from J, the gap between germline ends came to 19 bases. The germline V gene encodes CDR1 LGHNA and CDR2 YNFKEQ. The CDR3 DNA reads TGTGCCAGCAGCCGCCAAGTCTTAGCGCCCAGCTCCTACAATGAGCAGTTCTTC. The encoded protein is CASSRQVLAPSSYNEQFF.

CDR3 amino acids: CASSYSRGRVNTEAFF. Here the CDR3 DNA reads TGTGCCAGCAGTTACTCGAGGGGTCGAGTGAACACTGAAGCTTTCTTT. The chain uses TRBV6-5 and TRBJ1-1, with D possibly matching TRBD1 (5 bases). With 0 bases removed from V and 0 bases from J, the gap between germline ends came to 11 bases. The germline V gene has CDR1 MNHEY and CDR2 SVGAGI. The CDR3 has 16 residues.

The chain couples TRBV11-2 to TRBJ1-4; 7 bases align to TRBD1. Germline V gene lookup returns CDR1 SGHAT and CDR2 FQNNGV. V was clipped by 3 bases and J by 8 bases; unmatched bases: 3. The CDR3 length is 13 residues. Here the CDR3 reads CASSFGQAEKLFF. As DNA, the CDR3 is TGTGCCAGCAGCTTTGGACAGGCCGAAAAACTGTTTTTT.

CDR3 loop: CASSSWELESNQPQHF. The CDR3 DNA reads TGTGCCAGCAGTTCTTGGGAGTTGGAAAGCAATCAGCCCCAGCATTTT. V usage is TRBV28 and J usage is TRBJ1-5, with D unresolved. CDR3 length: 16 residues. V lost 4 bases and J 1 base, leaving 14 bases between the germline ends. Germline CDR1 and CDR2: MDHEN and SYDVKM. Full variable domain (outside the CDR3, taken from reference TRBV28 and TRBJ1-5): DVKVTQSSRYLVKRTGEKVFLECVQDMDHENMFWYRQDPGLGLRLIYFSYDVKMKEKGDIPEGYSVSREKKERFSLILESASTNQTSMYLCASSSWELESNQPQHFGDGTRLSIL.

This clone was picked up one time. V is TRBV7-8 and J is TRBJ1-1, with TRBD1 matching over 9 bases. This CDR3 has 15 amino acids. The V gene's germline CDR1 is SGHVS and CDR2 FQNEAQ. The J segment lost 5 bases and the V segment lost 5 bases, leaving 9 bases of the junction unmatched. CDR3 amino acids: CASSQYRGRGTEAFF. CDR3 nucleotide sequence: TGTGCCAGCAGCCAATACAGGGGGCGGGGTACTGAAGCTTTCTTT.

V and J are TRBV27 and TRBJ1-3, with D perhaps matching TRBD1 (5 bases). V gave up 6 bases and J gave up 4 bases, with 10 bases separating them. The germline V gene encodes CDR1 MNHEY and CDR2 SMNVEV (reference sequence). The CDR3 runs to 13 residues. As DNA, the CDR3 is TGTGCCAGCAGCCCGTGGACAGGAAACACCATATATTTT. Its translation: CASSPWTGNTIYF.

The chain joins TRBV5-5 to TRBJ2-1, with unresolved D. CDR3 size: 14 residues. V lost 2 bases and J 9 bases, leaving 15 bases between the germline ends. The germline gives CDR1 SGHKS, CDR2 YYEKEE (reference sequence). The CDR3 sequence: CASSLVPPFGEQFF. The DNA of the CDR3 is TGTGCCAGCAGCTTAGTTCCCCCATTTGGTGAGCAGTTCTTC.